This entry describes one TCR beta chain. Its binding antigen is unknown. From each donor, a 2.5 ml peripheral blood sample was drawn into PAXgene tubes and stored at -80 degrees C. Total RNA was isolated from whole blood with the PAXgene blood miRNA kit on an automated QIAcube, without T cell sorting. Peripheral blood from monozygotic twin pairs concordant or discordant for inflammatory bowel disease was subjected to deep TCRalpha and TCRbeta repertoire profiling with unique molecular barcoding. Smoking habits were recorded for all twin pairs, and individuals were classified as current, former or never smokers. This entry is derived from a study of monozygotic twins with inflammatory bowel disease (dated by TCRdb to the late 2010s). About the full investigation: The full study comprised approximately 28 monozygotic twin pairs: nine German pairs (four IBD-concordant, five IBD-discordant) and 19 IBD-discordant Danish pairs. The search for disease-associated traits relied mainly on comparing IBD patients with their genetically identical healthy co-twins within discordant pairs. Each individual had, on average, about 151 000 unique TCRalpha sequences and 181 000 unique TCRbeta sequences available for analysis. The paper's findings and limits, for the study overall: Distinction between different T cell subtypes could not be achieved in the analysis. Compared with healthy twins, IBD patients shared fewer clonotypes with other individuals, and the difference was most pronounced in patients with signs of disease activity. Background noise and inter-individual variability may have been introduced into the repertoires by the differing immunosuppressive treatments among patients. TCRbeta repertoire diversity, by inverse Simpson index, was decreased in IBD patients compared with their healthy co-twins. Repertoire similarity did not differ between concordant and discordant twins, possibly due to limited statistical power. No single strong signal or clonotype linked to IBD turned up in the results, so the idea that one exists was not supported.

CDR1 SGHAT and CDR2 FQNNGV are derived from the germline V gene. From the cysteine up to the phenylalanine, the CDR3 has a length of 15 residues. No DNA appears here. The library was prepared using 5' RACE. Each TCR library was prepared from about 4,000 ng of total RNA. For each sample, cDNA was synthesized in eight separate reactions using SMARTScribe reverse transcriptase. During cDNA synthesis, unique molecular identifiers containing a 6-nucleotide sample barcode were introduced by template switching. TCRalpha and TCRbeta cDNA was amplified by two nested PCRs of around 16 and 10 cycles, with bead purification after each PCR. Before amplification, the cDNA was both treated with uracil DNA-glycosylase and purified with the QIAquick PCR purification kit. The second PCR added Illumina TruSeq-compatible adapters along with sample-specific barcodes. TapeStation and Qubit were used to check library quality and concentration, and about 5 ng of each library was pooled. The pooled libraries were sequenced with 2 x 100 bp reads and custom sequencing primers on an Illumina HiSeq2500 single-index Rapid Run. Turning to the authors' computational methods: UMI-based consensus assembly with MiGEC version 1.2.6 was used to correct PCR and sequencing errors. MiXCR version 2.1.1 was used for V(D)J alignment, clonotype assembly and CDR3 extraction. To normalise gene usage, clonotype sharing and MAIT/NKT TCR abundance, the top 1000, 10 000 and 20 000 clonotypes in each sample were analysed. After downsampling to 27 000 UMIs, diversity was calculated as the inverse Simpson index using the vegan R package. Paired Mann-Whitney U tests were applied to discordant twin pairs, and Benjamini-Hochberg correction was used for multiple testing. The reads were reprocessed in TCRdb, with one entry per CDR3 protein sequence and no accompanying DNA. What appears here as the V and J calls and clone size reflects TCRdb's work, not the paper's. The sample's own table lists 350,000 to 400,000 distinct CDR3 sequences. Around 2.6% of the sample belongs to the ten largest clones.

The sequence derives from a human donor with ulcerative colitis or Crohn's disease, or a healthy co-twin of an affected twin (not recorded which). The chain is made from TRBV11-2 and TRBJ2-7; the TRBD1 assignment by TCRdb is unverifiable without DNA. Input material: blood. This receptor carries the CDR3 CASSLGRGRAYEQYF.